The 14 T cell receptor beta chains listed next were all sequenced from one sample in a study of T cell changes during pregnancy in multiple sclerosis. TCRdb's table, derived via immunoSEQ multiplex PCR, lists solely in-frame clones and lacks some. The sample carries about 100,000 clones, roughly 93% recorded once. Sequenced material: peripheral blood, taken before pregnancy. The receptors derive from a female donor with multiple sclerosis, enrolled in a pregnancy study.

The gene calls are TRBV10-2 and TRBJ2-2, with TRBD1 as a possible D gene (6 bases). The CDR3 sequence is 13 residues long. With 6 bases removed from V and 4 bases from J, the gap between germline ends came to 9 bases. Germline V gives CDR1 WSHSY, CDR2 SAAADI. CDR3: CASRWTATGELFF. CDR3 sequence (DNA): TGCGCCAGCAGGTGGACAGCCACCGGGGAGCTGTTTTTT.

The chain recombines TRBV5-1 with TRBJ1-5, with D possibly being TRBD1 (5 bases). Germline-derived CDR1 and CDR2 are SGHRS and YFSETQ. The CDR3 sequence is 16 residues long. V dropped 1 base and J dropped 5 bases, with 16 bases sitting between them. CDR3 region: CASSLRVGGEDQPQHF. In DNA form, the CDR3 reads TGCGCCAGCAGCTTGAGGGTGGGAGGGGAGGATCAGCCCCAGCATTTT.

The gene calls are TRBV5-1 and TRBJ2-5; possible D gene TRBD1, 6 bases. The length of the CDR3 is 13 residues. V was shortened by 5 bases and J by 1 base, with 9 bases between the two germline ends. Germline V gene sequence: CDR1 SGHRS, CDR2 YFSETQ. In DNA, the CDR3 is TGCGCCAGCAGTAACAGGGTCCAAGAGACCCAGTACTTC. This translates into CASSNRVQETQYF.

The chain recombines TRBV29-1 with TRBJ1-2; 10 bases map to TRBD1. With V trimmed by 7 bases and J by 1 base, 6 bases remained unmatched. Germline CDR1 is SQVTM and CDR2 is ANQGSEA. The CDR3 length is 14 residues. The CDR3, as DNA: TGCAGCGCTGGACAGGGGGGGATTAACTATGGCTACACCTTC. It specifies CSAGQGGINYGYTF.

V usage is TRBV4-1 and J usage is TRBJ2-7; TRBD2 agrees at 8 bases. Germline-derived CDR1 and CDR2 are MGHRA and YSYEKL. This CDR3 spans 13 amino acids. With V trimmed by 1 base and J by 4 bases, 0 bases remained unmatched. CDR3 DNA: TGCGCCAGCAGCCAAGGACTAGCGTACGAGCAGTACTTC. Its protein product is CASSQGLAYEQYF.

J is TRBJ2-6 and V is TRBV7-9, with D maybe TRBD2 (6 bases). The germline V gene encodes CDR1 SEHNR and CDR2 FQNEAQ (reference sequence). The CDR3 runs 18 residues. Trimming pared 5 bases from V and 0 bases from J, leaving 17 bases between. Here the CDR3 reads CASSPRRGRTSGANVLTF. DNA for the CDR3: TGTGCCAGCAGCCCTCGGAGGGGACGGACCTCTGGGGCCAACGTCCTGACTTTC. The full variable domain, its missing parts supplied by reference TRBV7-9 and TRBJ2-6, is DTGVSQNPRHKITKRGQNVTFRCDPISEHNRLYWYRQTLGQGPEFLTYFQNEAQLEKSRLLSDRFSAERPKGSFSTLEIQRTEQGDSAMYLCASSPRRGRTSGANVLTFGAGSRLTVL.

The chain combines TRBV4-2 with TRBJ2-7; a possible D gene is TRBD2 (6 bases). The CDR3 covers 15 residues. The V end lost 0 bases, the J end lost 3 bases, and 12 bases lay between the germline ends. Germline CDR1 is LGHNA and CDR2 is YNFKEQ. The CDR3 region is CASSQEASAYYEQYF. In nucleotides, the CDR3 is TGTGCCAGCAGCCAAGAGGCTAGCGCCTACTACGAGCAGTACTTC.

The chain is built from TRBV21-1 and TRBJ1-2; the table's TRBD1 call for D was not verified on the DNA. TRBV21-1 is an annotated pseudogene. The CDR3 totals 14 residues. CDR3 region: CASSKGPVGYGYTF. The CDR3, as DNA: TGTGCCAGCAGCAAGGGGCCAGTGGGGTATGGCTACACCTTC.

The chain has TRBV4-1 and TRBJ2-7; 9 nucleotides line up with TRBD1. J was trimmed by 2 bases and V by 2 bases; bases with no gene match: 7. This CDR3 region has 16 residues. CDR1 and CDR2 from the germline V gene are MGHRA and YSYEKL. The CDR3 DNA follows: TGCGCCAGCAGCCAAATTCCGACAGGGGGGGCCTACGAGCAGTACTTC. Amino acid sequence: CASSQIPTGGAYEQYF.

In its sample, this clone was seen once. J is TRBJ2-7 and V is TRBV18; the match to TRBD2 covers 14 bases. The junction had 9 bases not matched to a gene; V was cut back by 5 bases and J by 3 bases. Per the germline V gene, CDR1 is KGHSH and CDR2 is LQKENI. The CDR3 sequence is 17 residues long. The CDR3 DNA sequence: TGTGCCAGCTCAAAAGGACTAGCGGGAGGAGTCCTCTACGAGCAGTACTTC. This sequence encodes CASSKGLAGGVLYEQYF. Supplemented by reference TRBV18 and TRBJ2-7, the full variable domain reads NAGVMQNPRHLVRRRGQEARLRCSPMKGHSHVYWYRQLPEEGLKFMVYLQKENIIDESGMPKERFSAEFPKEGPSILRIQQVVRGDSAAYFCASSKGLAGGVLYEQYFGPGTRLTVT.

The chain carries TRBV11-2 and TRBJ1-2, with 10 bases that match TRBD1. Unmatched junction bases numbered 9, after V lost 7 bases and J lost 4 bases. CDR3 length: 15 residues. Germline V CDR1 and CDR2: SGHAT, FQNNGV. The DNA of the CDR3 is TGTGCCAGCACCGGGACAGGGGTTGTTAGCTATGGCTACACCTTC. It encodes CASTGTGVVSYGYTF.

This chain links TRBV4-2 with TRBJ1-2, with D perhaps TRBD1 (5 bases). The CDR3 contains 14 residues. Deletions cut 6 bases from V and 8 bases from J, with 19 bases between. Per the germline V gene, CDR1 is LGHNA and CDR2 is YNFKEQ. The CDR3 DNA follows: TGTGCCAGCAGGGGGGGTTTTCAGGGTAACGGCTACACCTTC. It yields the protein CASRGGFQGNGYTF.

J is TRBJ2-7 and V is TRBV7-9; no firm D call. Germline V gene lookup returns CDR1 SEHNR and CDR2 FQNEAQ (reference sequence). Trimming shortened V by 2 bases and J by 5 bases, and 10 bases separated the two germline ends. The CDR3 sequence is 13 residues long. This CDR3 reads CASSLTSVHEQYF. The CDR3 coding sequence is TGTGCCAGCAGCTTAACCTCAGTCCACGAGCAGTACTTC. Based on the CDR3 plus reference TRBV7-9 and TRBJ2-7, the full variable domain is DTGVSQNPRHKITKRGQNVTFRCDPISEHNRLYWYRQTLGQGPEFLTYFQNEAQLEKSRLLSDRFSAERPKGSFSTLEIQRTEQGDSAMYLCASSLTSVHEQYFGPGTRLTVT.

The chain is built from TRBV6-1 and TRBJ2-3; D is unresolved. V shed 3 bases and J shed 1 base, with 11 bases lying between them. The CDR3 loop spans 15 amino acids. Germline CDR1 is MNHNS and CDR2 is SASEGT. CDR3 sequence: CASSDFGGGTDTQYF. CDR3 DNA: TGTGCCAGCAGTGATTTCGGTGGAGGCACAGATACGCAGTATTTT.